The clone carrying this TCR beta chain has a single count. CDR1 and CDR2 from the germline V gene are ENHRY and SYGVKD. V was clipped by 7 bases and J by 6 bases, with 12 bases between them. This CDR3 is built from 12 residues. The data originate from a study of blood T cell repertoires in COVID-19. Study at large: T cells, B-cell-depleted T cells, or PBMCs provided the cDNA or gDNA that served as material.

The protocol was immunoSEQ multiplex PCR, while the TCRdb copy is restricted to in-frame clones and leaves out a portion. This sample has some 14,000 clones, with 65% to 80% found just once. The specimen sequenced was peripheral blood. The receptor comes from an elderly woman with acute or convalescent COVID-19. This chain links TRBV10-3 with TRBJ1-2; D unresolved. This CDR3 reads CAIKTTGNGYTF. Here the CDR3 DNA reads TGTGCCATCAAGACAACGGGGAATGGCTACACCTTC.